The rows below give T cell receptor beta chains drawn from one sample of a study of shared T cell receptors in the human thymus. Using immunoSEQ multiplex PCR, the repertoire was profiled, and TCRdb retains in-frame clones only, with some absent. The table lists hundreds of thousands of clones, roughly 86% of them singletons. These data also featured in a second study, about human thymus T cells.

What was sequenced was thymocytes. Receptors originate from a boy younger than two with a congenital heart defect. The CDR3 runs from the conserved cysteine through the conserved F or W. The order of the fields is clone size, D gene, J gene, V gene, CDR3 DNA, CDR3 protein. The D gene is left open where the match is weak. Clone size is shown for a subset of rows, as once, few, many or a class of expanded clone.

abundance: NA; d_gene: NA; j_gene: TRBJ2-3; v_gene: TRBV27; CDR3nt: TGTGCCAGCAGTAGCGCCTTTCCAGATACGCAGTATTTT; CDR3aa: CASSSAFPDTQYF
abundance: few; d_gene: TRBD1; j_gene: TRBJ1-1; v_gene: TRBV5-6; CDR3nt: TGTGCCAGCAGCTCCAACAGGGGGCGCAAGGACACTGAAGCTTTCTTT; CDR3aa: CASSSNRGRKDTEAFF
abundance: NA; d_gene: TRBD1; j_gene: TRBJ1-5; v_gene: TRBV30; CDR3nt: TGTGCCTGGAGTAGGGAGACGACAGGGGGCACCGGTCAGCCCCAGCATTTT; CDR3aa: CAWSRETTGGTGQPQHF
abundance: NA; d_gene: NA; j_gene: TRBJ1-1; v_gene: TRBV5-1; CDR3nt: TGCGCCAGCAGCGCCCGAAAGGGGAAGGGGGCTGAAGCTTTCTTT; CDR3aa: CASSARKGKGAEAFF
abundance: NA; d_gene: NA; j_gene: TRBJ2-1; v_gene: TRBV2; CDR3nt: TGTGCCAGCAGACTAGATGAGACTTACTACAATGAGCAGTTCTTC; CDR3aa: CASRLDETYYNEQFF
abundance: NA; d_gene: NA; j_gene: TRBJ1-1; v_gene: TRBV5-6; CDR3nt: TGTGCCAGCAGCTTGGACTTAAGACAGAACACTGAAGCTTTCTTT; CDR3aa: CASSLDLRQNTEAFF
abundance: NA; d_gene: NA; j_gene: TRBJ1-1; v_gene: TRBV4-1; CDR3nt: TGCGCCAGCAGCCAGGCAGGAAGTGAAGCTTTCTTT; CDR3aa: CASSQAGSEAFF
abundance: NA; d_gene: TRBD2; j_gene: TRBJ2-1; v_gene: TRBV4-3; CDR3nt: TGCGCCAGCAGCCAAGACGTGGGAGGGTTCAATGAGCAGTTCTTC; CDR3aa: CASSQDVGGFNEQFF
abundance: NA; d_gene: TRBD2; j_gene: TRBJ2-2; v_gene: TRBV9; CDR3nt: TGTGCCAGCGGGGAGGGAGGGAACACCGGGGAGCTGTTTTTT; CDR3aa: CASGEGGNTGELFF
abundance: NA; d_gene: NA; j_gene: TRBJ1-1; v_gene: TRBV4-3; CDR3nt: TGCGCCAGCAGCCAAGTCCACATGAACACTGAAGCTTTCTTT; CDR3aa: CASSQVHMNTEAFF
abundance: NA; d_gene: TRBD2; j_gene: TRBJ2-7; v_gene: TRBV6-5; CDR3nt: TGTGCCAGCAGTCGGACTAGCGGACAGGGCTACGAGCAGTACTTC; CDR3aa: CASSRTSGQGYEQYF
abundance: NA; d_gene: TRBD2; j_gene: TRBJ2-1; v_gene: TRBV28; CDR3nt: TGTGCCAGCAGTTTATGCATCTCTTCGCGGGGGGTTTCCTACAATGAGCAGTTCTTC; CDR3aa: CASSLCISSRGVSYNEQFF
abundance: NA; d_gene: TRBD1; j_gene: TRBJ1-4; v_gene: TRBV2; CDR3nt: TGTGCCAGCAGTGAGGACAGGGCGGTGACTAATGAAAAACTGTTTTTT; CDR3aa: CASSEDRAVTNEKLFF
abundance: NA; d_gene: TRBD2; j_gene: TRBJ2-7; v_gene: TRBV2; CDR3nt: TGTGCCAGCAGTGGCACTAGCGGGAGGTACTACGAGCAGTACTTC; CDR3aa: CASSGTSGRYYEQYF
abundance: NA; d_gene: TRBD1; j_gene: TRBJ1-2; v_gene: TRBV27; CDR3nt: TGTGCCAGCAGTCACATAGGACAGGGGGCTAACTATGGCTACACCTTC; CDR3aa: CASSHIGQGANYGYTF
abundance: NA; d_gene: NA; j_gene: TRBJ2-5; v_gene: TRBV2; CDR3nt: TGTGCCAGCAGTGTCGACTTGAAAGAGACCCAGTACTTC; CDR3aa: CASSVDLKETQYF
abundance: NA; d_gene: NA; j_gene: TRBJ1-6; v_gene: TRBV6-1; CDR3nt: TGTGCCAGCAGTGACTTGAGGACGGGAAATTCACCCCTCCACTTT; CDR3aa: CASSDLRTGNSPLHF
abundance: few; d_gene: TRBD1; j_gene: TRBJ1-6; v_gene: TRBV18; CDR3nt: TGTGCCAGCTCACCAGGACAGGGCGGTTCACCCCTCCACTTT; CDR3aa: CASSPGQGGSPLHF
abundance: NA; d_gene: NA; j_gene: TRBJ1-5; v_gene: TRBV19; CDR3nt: TGTGCCAGTAGTAGAAAAGGACAGACTAGCAATCAGCCCCAGCATTTT; CDR3aa: CASSRKGQTSNQPQHF
abundance: NA; d_gene: TRBD1; j_gene: TRBJ1-1; v_gene: TRBV30; CDR3nt: TGTGCCTGCTCCGCCCGGGACAGGTACACTGAAGCTTTCTTT; CDR3aa: CACSARDRYTEAFF
abundance: NA; d_gene: NA; j_gene: TRBJ2-6; v_gene: TRBV7-9; CDR3nt: TGTGCCAGCAGCTCCCTATTTACAGGGTCTGGGGCCAACGTCCTGACTTTC; CDR3aa: CASSSLFTGSGANVLTF
abundance: NA; d_gene: TRBD1; j_gene: TRBJ2-7; v_gene: TRBV15; CDR3nt: TGTGCCACCAGCAGTCCGGGACAGGGGCCCTCCTACGAGCAGTACTTC; CDR3aa: CATSSPGQGPSYEQYF
abundance: NA; d_gene: TRBD2; j_gene: TRBJ2-1; v_gene: TRBV10-3; CDR3nt: TGTGCCATCAGTGAGTTGCGGGGGGGAACTAACAATGAGCAGTTCTTC; CDR3aa: CAISELRGGTNNEQFF
abundance: once; d_gene: NA; j_gene: TRBJ2-2; v_gene: TRBV7-9; CDR3nt: TGTGCCAGCAGCTTAGTCCACAGGGAACCCGGGGAGCTGTTTTTT; CDR3aa: CASSLVHREPGELFF
abundance: NA; d_gene: TRBD2; j_gene: TRBJ2-3; v_gene: TRBV15; CDR3nt: TGTGCCACCAGTGTTCCTAGCGGGGGGGCTTCAGATACGCAGTATTTT; CDR3aa: CATSVPSGGASDTQYF
abundance: NA; d_gene: NA; j_gene: TRBJ2-2; v_gene: TRBV6-5; CDR3nt: TGTGCCAGCAGGGCAGGTTACACCGGGGAGCTGTTTTTT; CDR3aa: CASRAGYTGELFF
abundance: NA; d_gene: NA; j_gene: TRBJ1-1; v_gene: TRBV7-9; CDR3nt: TGTGCCAGCAGCTTAGTCCGGGACAACGAAGGGAACACTGAAGCTTTCTTT; CDR3aa: CASSLVRDNEGNTEAFF
abundance: NA; d_gene: NA; j_gene: TRBJ1-1; v_gene: TRBV4-1; CDR3nt: TGCGCCAGCAGCCAAGTAGTTAGCAAGAGCTCTGAAGCTTTCTTT; CDR3aa: CASSQVVSKSSEAFF
abundance: NA; d_gene: NA; j_gene: TRBJ1-2; v_gene: TRBV5-1; CDR3nt: TGCGCCAGCAGCTTGGTTCCAGGGTTGAAAGATGGCTACACCTTC; CDR3aa: CASSLVPGLKDGYTF
abundance: NA; d_gene: TRBD1; j_gene: TRBJ1-5; v_gene: TRBV28; CDR3nt: TGTGCCAGCAGTTTACTAGGGACAGGGGTCCACAATCAGCCCCAGCATTTT; CDR3aa: CASSLLGTGVHNQPQHF
abundance: once; d_gene: NA; j_gene: TRBJ1-3; v_gene: TRBV1; CDR3nt: TGCACCAGCAGCCAAGAGCATAACGGAGGGGTTCGGGGCCCTGCTGGAAACACCATATATTTT; CDR3aa: CTSSQEHNGGVRGPAGNTIYF
abundance: NA; d_gene: TRBD2; j_gene: TRBJ2-1; v_gene: TRBV6-5; CDR3nt: TGTGCCAGCAGTAGGACTAGCGGGAGCAATGAGCAGTTCTTC; CDR3aa: CASSRTSGSNEQFF
abundance: NA; d_gene: TRBD1; j_gene: TRBJ2-7; v_gene: TRBV5-1; CDR3nt: TGCGCCAGCAGCTTGACAGGGGAATTCAACGAGCAGTACTTC; CDR3aa: CASSLTGEFNEQYF
abundance: NA; d_gene: TRBD1; j_gene: TRBJ1-2; v_gene: TRBV14; CDR3nt: TGTGCCAGCAGCCAAGAGGCCAGGGGGGACTATGGCTACACCTTC; CDR3aa: CASSQEARGDYGYTF
abundance: NA; d_gene: NA; j_gene: TRBJ1-2; v_gene: TRBV27; CDR3nt: TGTGCCAGCAGTCCAGGGCCCTATGGCTACACCTTC; CDR3aa: CASSPGPYGYTF
abundance: NA; d_gene: TRBD1; j_gene: TRBJ2-7; v_gene: TRBV7-9; CDR3nt: TGTGCCAGCAGCCGCGGGATGACAGGGGGTAGCTACGAGCAGTACTTC; CDR3aa: CASSRGMTGGSYEQYF
abundance: NA; d_gene: NA; j_gene: TRBJ2-4; v_gene: TRBV28; CDR3nt: TGTGCCAGCAGTATCAGATTAAACATTCAGTACTTC; CDR3aa: CASSIRLNIQYF
abundance: NA; d_gene: NA; j_gene: TRBJ2-6; v_gene: TRBV7-9; CDR3nt: TGTGCCAACGAGGGGGTGATGGCTGGGGCCAACGTCCTGACTTTC; CDR3aa: CANEGVMAGANVLTF
abundance: NA; d_gene: NA; j_gene: TRBJ2-1; v_gene: TRBV4-3; CDR3nt: TGCGCCAGCAGCCAAGATCATTGGCGGTTCCGGCGGGAGCAGTTCTTC; CDR3aa: CASSQDHWRFRREQFF
abundance: NA; d_gene: NA; j_gene: TRBJ2-1; v_gene: TRBV9; CDR3nt: TGTGCCAGCAGCCCCTATCGTCCTAACGCGTTTTACAATGAGCAGTTCTTC; CDR3aa: CASSPYRPNAFYNEQFF
abundance: NA; d_gene: TRBD2; j_gene: TRBJ2-1; v_gene: TRBV5-1; CDR3nt: TGCGCCAGCAGACTGACTAGGGGAGGGTACTACAATGAGCAGTTCTTC; CDR3aa: CASRLTRGGYYNEQFF
abundance: NA; d_gene: TRBD2; j_gene: TRBJ2-7; v_gene: TRBV5-6; CDR3nt: TGTGCCAGCAGCTTGGTTACAAGTCCGGGACTAGCGGGGACCTACGAGCAGTACTTC; CDR3aa: CASSLVTSPGLAGTYEQYF
abundance: NA; d_gene: NA; j_gene: TRBJ1-2; v_gene: TRBV28; CDR3nt: TGTGCCAGCAGTTTATTCCAGGGGTGTCATACCTTC; CDR3aa: CASSLFQGCHTF
abundance: NA; d_gene: NA; j_gene: TRBJ2-1; v_gene: TRBV5-1; CDR3nt: TGCGCCAGCAGCTTGGTGGCAAATGAGCAGTTCTTC; CDR3aa: CASSLVANEQFF
abundance: few; d_gene: NA; j_gene: TRBJ2-5; v_gene: TRBV19; CDR3nt: TGTGCCAGTAGTATAAGCAGACAGTGGGAAGAGACCCAGTACTTC; CDR3aa: CASSISRQWEETQYF
abundance: few; d_gene: TRBD1; j_gene: TRBJ1-5; v_gene: TRBV7-2; CDR3nt: TGTGCCAGCAGCTCCTCCGGCTCTGGCAGGGGGGTGCAGCCCCAGCATTTT; CDR3aa: CASSSSGSGRGVQPQHF